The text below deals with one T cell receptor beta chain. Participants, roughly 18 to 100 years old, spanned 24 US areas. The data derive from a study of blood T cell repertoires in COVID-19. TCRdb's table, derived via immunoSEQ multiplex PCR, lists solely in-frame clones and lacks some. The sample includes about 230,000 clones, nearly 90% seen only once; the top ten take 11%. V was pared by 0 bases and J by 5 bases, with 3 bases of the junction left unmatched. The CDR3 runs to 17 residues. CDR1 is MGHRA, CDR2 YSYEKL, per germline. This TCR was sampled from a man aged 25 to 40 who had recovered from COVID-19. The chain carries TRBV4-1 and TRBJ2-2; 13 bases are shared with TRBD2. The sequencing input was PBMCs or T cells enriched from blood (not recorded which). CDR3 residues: CASSQDPTSGRTGELFF. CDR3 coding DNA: TGCGCCAGCAGCCAAGATCCGACTAGCGGGAGGACCGGGGAGCTGTTTTTT.